This T cell receptor beta chain was sequenced in a study of cytomegalovirus exposure and HLA in healthy donors. On the study more broadly: HLA-typed donors were the source of about 85 million unique TCRs, which an early data release held.

From germline, CDR1 is MNHEY and CDR2 SVGAGI. V lost 2 bases and J 6 bases, leaving 13 bases between the germline ends. This CDR3 region has 14 residues. A word on this clone: As yet, its antigen is unknown.

This PCR relied on a set of 60 Vbeta primers and 13 Jbeta primers. The repertoire was sequenced with immunoSEQ multiplex PCR; TCRdb's copy has only in-frame clones and lacks some. The repertoire holds over 150,000 clones, roughly three quarters seen once, with around 13% in the top ten. Study-wide findings and caveats: The likely explanation for a cluster of highly shared sequence variants was sequencing artifact.

Sequencing used PBMCs. This chain links TRBV6-5 with TRBJ1-1; D perhaps matches TRBD1 (5 bases). This sequence originates from a woman aged 45-65 years in good health and CMV-seropositive. CDR3 DNA: TGTGCCAGCAGTTACCTGGGGGGGAGAGCTGAAGCTTTCTTT. This encodes CASSYLGGRAEAFF.